This is a list of T cell receptor beta chains from one sample in a study of T-cell reconstitution after alpha-beta-depleted transplantation in children. Each CDR3 protein is one row after TCRdb ran MiXCR on the PCR reads. The sample consists of around 400,000 distinct CDR3 sequences, roughly 22% of them appearing once. The sequences come from PBMCs from the stem cell graft donor, collected from the stem cell graft. These receptors were taken from a human donor who donated a stem cell graft to a child with acute myeloid leukemia. CDR3s include the opening cysteine and the closing phenylalanine or tryptophan. A D gene is named only where the DNA matches it firmly. Clone size appears in some rows only: once, few, many, or a class for an expanded clone.

V gene: TRBV29-1; clone size: many; D gene: TRBD1; J gene: TRBJ2-1; CDR3 DNA: TGCAGCGTTGGCCCGGGACAGGTCCACAATGAGCAGTTCTTC; CDR3 protein: CSVGPGQVHNEQFF
V gene: TRBV4-1; clone size: .; D gene: .; J gene: TRBJ1-6; CDR3 DNA: TGCGCCAGCAGCGTTTTCAGGGGTGATAATTCACCCCTCCACTTT; CDR3 protein: CASSVFRGDNSPLHF
V gene: TRBV18; clone size: few; D gene: TRBD1; J gene: TRBJ1-3; CDR3 DNA: TGTGCCAGCTCACAAAATCCGGGACAGACTGGAAACACCATATATTTT; CDR3 protein: CASSQNPGQTGNTIYF
V gene: TRBV29-1; clone size: few; D gene: .; J gene: TRBJ2-3; CDR3 DNA: TGCAGCGTTGGGTCAACTTACACAGATACGCAGTATTTT; CDR3 protein: CSVGSTYTDTQYF
V gene: TRBV3-1; clone size: .; D gene: .; J gene: TRBJ1-1; CDR3 DNA: TGTGCCAGCCGGCGAGCCGGGGGTAGGGGCACTGAAGCTTTCTTT; CDR3 protein: CASRRAGGRGTEAFF
V gene: TRBV13; clone size: few; D gene: TRBD2; J gene: TRBJ2-5; CDR3 DNA: TGTGCCGGGGGGATAAGAGCGGGACAAGAGACCCAGTACTTC; CDR3 protein: CAGGIRAGQETQYF
V gene: TRBV12-3/TRBV12-4; clone size: .; D gene: .; J gene: TRBJ1-4; CDR3 DNA: TGTGCCAGCAGTTTAGCCCCCTCGGGAGAAAAACTGTTTTTT; CDR3 protein: CASSLAPSGEKLFF
V gene: TRBV18; clone size: few; D gene: TRBD1; J gene: TRBJ1-3; CDR3 DNA: TGTGCCAGCTCACCACCGGGACAGGGGCACTCTGGAAACACCATATATTTT; CDR3 protein: CASSPPGQGHSGNTIYF
V gene: TRBV11-3; clone size: .; D gene: .; J gene: TRBJ2-7; CDR3 DNA: TGTGCCAGCAGCCCAGTCCTTTCCCCAGAGCAGTACTTC; CDR3 protein: CASSPVLSPEQYF
V gene: TRBV20-1; clone size: .; D gene: .; J gene: TRBJ2-1; CDR3 DNA: TGCAGTGCTAGAGATCTGGGCGGGAAAGGCGGGAATGAGCAGTTCTTC; CDR3 protein: CSARDLGGKGGNEQFF
V gene: TRBV5-6; clone size: .; D gene: TRBD1; J gene: TRBJ1-1; CDR3 DNA: TGTGCCAGCAGCGGGGGGGACAGGGAGATGGGTGAAGCTTTCTTT; CDR3 protein: CASSGGDREMGEAFF
V gene: TRBV5-1; clone size: many; D gene: .; J gene: TRBJ2-1; CDR3 DNA: TGCGCCAGCAGCTTGTGGCGCGGATCCGACAATGAGCAGTTCTTC; CDR3 protein: CASSLWRGSDNEQFF
V gene: TRBV29-1; clone size: few; D gene: TRBD1; J gene: TRBJ2-7; CDR3 DNA: TGCAGCGTTGAAGCCACGGACAGGGGGGTCTACGAGCAGTACTTC; CDR3 protein: CSVEATDRGVYEQYF
V gene: TRBV21-1; clone size: .; D gene: .; J gene: TRBJ2-1; CDR3 DNA: TGTGCCAGCAGCAAAGCCCAACTCGGGGGTGGGCGAGGGAGGGCGACTATCCAGAATGAGCAGTTCTTC; CDR3 protein: CASSKAQLGGGRGRATIQNEQFF
V gene: TRBV20-1; clone size: .; D gene: .; J gene: TRBJ1-5; CDR3 DNA: TGCAGTGCTCAGCAGGAACCCGCGGGTGGATATAGCAATCAGCCCCAGCATTTT; CDR3 protein: CSAQQEPAGGYSNQPQHF
V gene: TRBV25-1; clone size: .; D gene: TRBD1; J gene: TRBJ1-1; CDR3 DNA: TGTGCCAGCAGTGAATCAGGGACAGGGTACACTGAAGCTTTCTTT; CDR3 protein: CASSESGTGYTEAFF
V gene: TRBV6-1; clone size: few; D gene: TRBD1; J gene: TRBJ2-7; CDR3 DNA: TGTGCCAGCAGCCGTAAGTGGACAGGGGGCATTTACGAGCAGTACTTC; CDR3 protein: CASSRKWTGGIYEQYF
V gene: TRBV3-1; clone size: few; D gene: .; J gene: TRBJ2-2; CDR3 DNA: TGTGCCAGCAGGGGACAAACGAACACCGGGGAGCTGTTTTTT; CDR3 protein: CASRGQTNTGELFF
V gene: TRBV5-6; clone size: few; D gene: TRBD1; J gene: TRBJ1-5; CDR3 DNA: TGTGCCAGCAGCTACTGGGGGACAGGGAGGAATCAGCCCCAGCATTTT; CDR3 protein: CASSYWGTGRNQPQHF
V gene: TRBV7-6; clone size: many; D gene: .; J gene: TRBJ2-3; CDR3 DNA: TGTGCCAGCAGCTTAGAGGGGAGAAGCACAGATACGCAGTATTTT; CDR3 protein: CASSLEGRSTDTQYF
V gene: TRBV4-1; clone size: few; D gene: .; J gene: TRBJ1-2; CDR3 DNA: TGCGCCAGCAGCCAACCGCAGGGATTCTATGGCTACACCTTC; CDR3 protein: CASSQPQGFYGYTF
V gene: TRBV29-1; clone size: few; D gene: .; J gene: TRBJ2-1; CDR3 DNA: TGCAGCGGGGGGGAGGGGGTTAGCAATGAGCAGTTCTTC; CDR3 protein: CSGGEGVSNEQFF
V gene: TRBV20-1; clone size: .; D gene: .; J gene: TRBJ2-1; CDR3 DNA: TGCAGTGCTAGAACTGGACATCGGGGCAATGAGCAGTTCTTC; CDR3 protein: CSARTGHRGNEQFF
V gene: TRBV11-2; clone size: .; D gene: TRBD1; J gene: TRBJ2-1; CDR3 DNA: TGTGCCAGCAGCTTAGCTGGACAGGGCAACAATGAGCAGTTCTTC; CDR3 protein: CASSLAGQGNNEQFF
V gene: TRBV2; clone size: few; D gene: TRBD2; J gene: TRBJ2-1; CDR3 DNA: TGTGCCAGCAGTGGAGGGAGGGCCCTCGCAAATGAGCAGTTCTTC; CDR3 protein: CASSGGRALANEQFF
V gene: TRBV29-1; clone size: few; D gene: .; J gene: TRBJ2-4; CDR3 DNA: TGCAGCGTTGAACCTGGGACAGCCAAAAACATTCAGTACTTC; CDR3 protein: CSVEPGTAKNIQYF
V gene: TRBV5-1; clone size: .; D gene: .; J gene: TRBJ2-1; CDR3 DNA: TGCGCCAGCAGCTCTTGGACAGAACTCTACAATGAGCAGTTCTTC; CDR3 protein: CASSSWTELYNEQFF
V gene: TRBV29-1; clone size: .; D gene: .; J gene: TRBJ2-1; CDR3 DNA: TGCAGCGTCTCTAAGACGGCGGACTGGCCCCCTAGCTCCTACAATGAGCAGTTCTTC; CDR3 protein: CSVSKTADWPPSSYNEQFF
V gene: TRBV28; clone size: .; D gene: .; J gene: TRBJ2-1; CDR3 DNA: TGTGCCAGCAGTTTTAACAGCGGATCACTTTACAATGAGCAGTTCTTC; CDR3 protein: CASSFNSGSLYNEQFF
V gene: TRBV20-1; clone size: .; D gene: TRBD2; J gene: TRBJ2-1; CDR3 DNA: TGCAGTGCTCCATCCCTAGCGGGTGAGGGTAATGAGCAGTTCTTC; CDR3 protein: CSAPSLAGEGNEQFF
V gene: TRBV12-3/TRBV12-4; clone size: .; D gene: .; J gene: TRBJ2-3; CDR3 DNA: TGTGCCAGCGGACTCACTAGAGTGAGCGCTGATACGCAGTATTTT; CDR3 protein: CASGLTRVSADTQYF
V gene: TRBV7-2; clone size: .; D gene: .; J gene: TRBJ2-6; CDR3 DNA: TGTGCCAGCAGCTTAGGAGGGGAAGGTGGGGCCAACGTCCTGACTTTC; CDR3 protein: CASSLGGEGGANVLTF
V gene: TRBV29-1; clone size: many; D gene: .; J gene: TRBJ2-7; CDR3 DNA: TGCAGCGTCCAGGAACACTACTACTACGAGCAGTACTTC; CDR3 protein: CSVQEHYYYEQYF
V gene: TRBV29-1; clone size: .; D gene: TRBD2; J gene: TRBJ2-3; CDR3 DNA: TGCCCCCGCCGACTAGCGCTCACAGATACGCAGTATTTT; CDR3 protein: CPRRLALTDTQYF
V gene: TRBV12-3/TRBV12-4; clone size: .; D gene: .; J gene: TRBJ1-1; CDR3 DNA: TGTGCCAGCAGCCCAGCCCGCCCTTACACTGAAGCTTTCTTT; CDR3 protein: CASSPARPYTEAFF
V gene: TRBV29-1; clone size: many; D gene: .; J gene: TRBJ2-1; CDR3 DNA: TGCAGCGTTGTGGATCGGGGGGCCGACAATGAGCAGTTCTTC; CDR3 protein: CSVVDRGADNEQFF
V gene: TRBV20-1; clone size: many; D gene: TRBD1; J gene: TRBJ2-7; CDR3 DNA: TGCAGTGCTGGAGACAGGGTTATCTACGAGCAGTACTTC; CDR3 protein: CSAGDRVIYEQYF
V gene: TRBV4-3; clone size: .; D gene: TRBD2; J gene: TRBJ2-1; CDR3 DNA: TGCGCCAGCAGCCAAGATTTCAAGCGGGAGTACAATGAGCAGTTCTTC; CDR3 protein: CASSQDFKREYNEQFF
V gene: TRBV20-1; clone size: .; D gene: .; J gene: TRBJ2-1; CDR3 DNA: TGCAGTGCTAGCCTAACTGGGGGTGTCCACAATGAGCAGTTCTTC; CDR3 protein: CSASLTGGVHNEQFF
V gene: TRBV5-1; clone size: few; D gene: .; J gene: TRBJ2-6; CDR3 DNA: TGCGCCAGCAGCTTGGGCGCCTGGTTCTCTGGGGCCAACGTCCTGACTTTC; CDR3 protein: CASSLGAWFSGANVLTF
V gene: TRBV12-3/TRBV12-4; clone size: few; D gene: .; J gene: TRBJ2-1; CDR3 DNA: TGTGCCAGCAATGAGAGGGGCCGCACGCTTGTGGGTGAGCAGTTCTTC; CDR3 protein: CASNERGRTLVGEQFF
V gene: TRBV20-1; clone size: .; D gene: TRBD2; J gene: TRBJ2-1; CDR3 DNA: TGCAGTGCTAGAGATCCTAGCGGGAGGAACTACAATGAGCAGTTCTTC; CDR3 protein: CSARDPSGRNYNEQFF
V gene: TRBV6-1; clone size: .; D gene: .; J gene: TRBJ1-2; CDR3 DNA: TGTGCCAGCAGAGCCGTCGGGAACTATGGCTACACCTTC; CDR3 protein: CASRAVGNYGYTF
V gene: TRBV20-1; clone size: .; D gene: TRBD2; J gene: TRBJ2-5; CDR3 DNA: TGCAGTGCTAGAGATATGTCTAGCGGACAAGAGACCCAGTACTTC; CDR3 protein: CSARDMSSGQETQYF
V gene: TRBV4-3; clone size: many; D gene: TRBD2; J gene: TRBJ2-4; CDR3 DNA: TGCGCCAGCAGCCAAGAAACGGGAGGGGCCAAAAACATTCAGTACTTC; CDR3 protein: CASSQETGGAKNIQYF
V gene: TRBV7-3; clone size: few; D gene: TRBD2; J gene: TRBJ2-5; CDR3 DNA: TGTGCCAGCAGCAAGGGACTAGCGGAACAAGAGACCCAGTACTTC; CDR3 protein: CASSKGLAEQETQYF
V gene: TRBV20-1; clone size: .; D gene: TRBD1; J gene: TRBJ2-3; CDR3 DNA: TGCAGTGCTAGGACAGGGGTTTCTGTCAATACGCAGTATTTT; CDR3 protein: CSARTGVSVNTQYF
V gene: TRBV29-1; clone size: many; D gene: .; J gene: TRBJ1-1; CDR3 DNA: TGCAGCGTTGACCAGGGATTCACTGAAGCTTTCTTT; CDR3 protein: CSVDQGFTEAFF